What follows are 25 T cell receptor beta chains derived from one specimen sequenced in a study of shared clonotypes between healthy human individuals. TCRdb's copy holds only in-frame clones and misses some; the assay was immunoSEQ multiplex PCR. The repertoire holds under 2.5 million clones, with under 95% as singletons. Sequencing was carried out using naive CD4+ T cells from PBMCs. Sample subset: CD45RA+ positively selected. These receptors came from a man aged 18 to 35 in good health. Some clones in this sample may be carry-over from other donors' samples.

The chain joins TRBV28 to TRBJ2-1; D may be TRBD2 (7 bases). The V gene's germline CDR1 is MDHEN and CDR2 SYDVKM. The V and J ends lost 6 bases and 10 bases respectively, with 16 bases between them. The length of the CDR3 is 13 residues. CDR3 nucleotides: TGTGCCAGCAGCCCTACGGGGGGCCGGGAGCAGTTCTTC. The encoded protein is CASSPTGGREQFF.

The table lists this clone with a count of one. The rearrangement links TRBV6-5 to TRBJ2-7; a weak D match, TRBD1 (6 bases). The germline V gene has CDR1 MNHEY and CDR2 SVGAGI. The CDR3 is 12 residues long. V was shortened by 5 bases and J by 6 bases, with 11 bases between the two germline ends. The CDR3 here is CASSTNRAEQYF. Here the CDR3 DNA reads TGTGCCAGCAGTACCAACAGGGCCGAGCAGTACTTC.

This chain joins TRBV5-1 and TRBJ2-1; TRBD2 might be the D (6 bases). V was cut by 3 bases and J by 6 bases, with 19 bases left in between. Germline CDR1 and CDR2: SGHRS and YFSETQ. The CDR3 totals 16 residues. CDR3 bases: TGCGCCAGCAGCTCTAGAATCGGGGGTCCGGGCAATGAGCAGTTCTTC. As protein: CASSSRIGGPGNEQFF.

The V gene is TRBV10-1, the J gene TRBJ2-7; D remains unclear. Looked up from germline, CDR1 is WNHNN and CDR2 is SYGVQD (reference sequence). V was clipped by 3 bases and J by 4 bases, with 4 bases between them. This CDR3 spans 11 amino acids. In DNA form, the CDR3 reads TGCGCCAGCAGTGACCAATACGAGCAGTACTTC. Translation: CASSDQYEQYF.

With regard to this clone: The same CDR3 also results from other DNA sequences found in this sample. The chain carries TRBV28 and TRBJ1-4, with D maybe TRBD1 (6 bases). V lost 5 bases and J lost 5, with 6 bases in between. Germline assignment: CDR1 MDHEN and CDR2 SYDVKM. The CDR3 has 12 residues. In DNA, the CDR3 is TGTGCCAGCAGTAGGGGGAATGAAAAACTGTTTTTT. Translated: CASSRGNEKLFF.

CDR3 nucleotides: TGTGCCAGCAGCTTTGGCGGGAGGGCCTTCGGGGAGCTGTTTTTT. It is translated as CASSFGGRAFGELFF. The genes are TRBV5-4 and TRBJ2-2; TRBD2 matches 9 bases. V was clipped by 2 bases and J by 7 bases; unmatched bases: 6. Germline lookup yields CDR1 SGHNT and CDR2 YYREEE (reference sequence). This CDR3 region has 15 residues. Using reference TRBV5-4 and TRBJ2-2 for the parts outside the CDR3, the full variable domain is ETGVTQSPTHLIKTRGQQVTLRCSSQSGHNTVSWYQQALGQGPQFIFQYYREEENGRGNFPPRFSGLQFPNYSSELNVNALELDDSALYLCASSFGGRAFGELFFGEGSRLTVL.

The V call is TRBV7-8, the J call TRBJ2-2; possible D gene TRBD1, 5 bases. V dropped 5 bases and J dropped 6 bases, with 10 bases sitting between them. CDR1 is SGHVS and CDR2 is FQNEAQ in the germline V gene. The CDR3 is made up of 13 amino acids. In DNA form, the CDR3 reads TGTGCCAGCAGCACGACAGCCCCCGGGGAGCTGTTTTTT. As protein: CASSTTAPGELFF.

V is TRBV5-4 and J is TRBJ1-4, with 10 nucleotides matching TRBD1. V lost 4 bases and J lost 6; bases outside the gene matches: 9. The CDR3 runs 16 residues. Germline V gene sequence: CDR1 SGHNT, CDR2 YYREEE (reference sequence). The chain's CDR3 is CASSRSRDRGDEKLFF. CDR3 sequence (DNA): TGTGCCAGCAGCAGAAGCCGGGACAGGGGAGATGAAAAACTGTTTTTT. The full variable domain, completed using reference TRBV5-4 and TRBJ1-4, is ETGVTQSPTHLIKTRGQQVTLRCSSQSGHNTVSWYQQALGQGPQFIFQYYREEENGRGNFPPRFSGLQFPNYSSELNVNALELDDSALYLCASSRSRDRGDEKLFFGSGTQLSVL.

The chain links TRBV27 to TRBJ2-2, with D unresolved. CDR3 length: 13 residues. Germline CDR1 reads MNHEY; CDR2 reads SMNVEV (reference sequence). The V end lost 6 bases, the J end lost 6 bases, and 11 bases lay between the germline ends. The DNA for the CDR3 is TGTGCCAGCAGCCTCTCTGAGGCCGGGGAGCTGTTTTTT. Translated, it gives CASSLSEAGELFF.

J is TRBJ2-1 and V is TRBV11-1; TRBD2 matches at 12 bases. This CDR3 contains 18 residues. V was pared by 0 bases and J by 6 bases, with 9 bases of the junction left unmatched. Per germline, CDR1 SGHAT and CDR2 FQDESV (reference sequence). The CDR3 nucleotides are TGTGCCAGCAGCTTAGCCCTAGCGGGAGGGCCCAGTCTCAATGAGCAGTTCTTC. Its protein product is CASSLALAGGPSLNEQFF.

V is TRBV29-1 and J is TRBJ2-1; D is perhaps TRBD2 (6 bases). The germline V gene has CDR1 SQVTM and CDR2 ANQGSEA. This CDR3 is 15 amino acids long. The V end was cut by 7 bases, the J end by 4 bases, with 20 bases between. The chain's CDR3 is CSAGTRDLIYNEQFF. The CDR3 DNA follows: TGCAGCGCCGGAACCCGGGACTTGATATACAATGAGCAGTTCTTC.

The chain employs TRBV18 and TRBJ1-2; TRBD1 is a possible D gene (6 bases). The V end was cut by 8 bases, the J end by 0 bases, with 13 bases between. The CDR3 loop spans 14 amino acids. Germline-derived CDR1 and CDR2 are KGHSH and LQKENI. The CDR3, as DNA: TGTGCCAGCGCGACGGGGGCCGCTAACTATGGCTACACCTTC. It specifies CASATGAANYGYTF.

The chain uses TRBV10-3 and TRBJ1-5; maybe TRBD1 (6 bases). Trimming cost V 8 bases and J 5 bases, with 16 bases left between them. Germline CDR1 reads ENHRY; CDR2 reads SYGVKD. The CDR3 loop spans 14 amino acids. CDR3 loop: CAIGRQAGDQPQHF. The CDR3 DNA reads as TGTGCCATCGGCCGACAGGCGGGGGATCAGCCCCAGCATTTT.

V is TRBV5-1 and J is TRBJ2-7; tentatively, D is TRBD2 (5 bases). Trimming shortened V by 4 bases and J by 5 bases, and 10 bases separated the two germline ends. This CDR3 contains 12 residues. Germline CDR1 SGHRS, CDR2 YFSETQ. DNA of the CDR3: TGCGCCAGCAGCGCGGGCGGTGACGAGCAGTACTTC. As protein: CASSAGGDEQYF.

The genes are TRBV14 and TRBJ2-7, with 8 bases aligning to TRBD1. V lost 5 bases and J lost 2; bases outside the gene matches: 8. In germline, CDR1 is SGHDN, CDR2 FVKESK. The CDR3 totals 15 residues. The CDR3 DNA is TGTGCCAGCAGCACAGGACAGGGAGCCGCCTACGAGCAGTACTTC. This codes for CASSTGQGAAYEQYF.

The rearrangement joins TRBV9 to TRBJ2-3; the match to TRBD2 covers 10 bases. Germline CDR1 is SGDLS and CDR2 is YYNGEE. The CDR3 covers 15 residues. V shed 4 bases and J 1 base; nucleotides not matched to a gene: 3. CDR3 sequence: CASSPLAGGTDTQYF. CDR3 DNA sequence: TGTGCCAGCAGCCCGCTAGCGGGGGGCACAGATACGCAGTATTTT.

In its sample, this clone was seen a few times. Other DNA sequences in the sample encode the same CDR3. V is TRBV5-1 and J is TRBJ1-1, with 8 bases fitting TRBD1. Trimming at V came to 0 bases and at J to 1 base, leaving 5 bases not matched to a gene. This CDR3 has 16 residues. Germline CDR1 and CDR2: SGHRS and YFSETQ. DNA for the CDR3: TGCGCCAGCAGCTTGGATGGGACAGGCCCGAACACTGAAGCTTTCTTT. Translated, it gives CASSLDGTGPNTEAFF.

This sequence joins TRBV28 and TRBJ2-1; 8 nucleotides match TRBD1. V was pared by 6 bases and J by 9 bases, with 13 bases of the junction left unmatched. This CDR3 comprises 15 residues. CDR1 is MDHEN and CDR2 is SYDVKM in the germline V gene. CDR3 loop: CASRAGGAGFSEQFF. In DNA form, the CDR3 reads TGTGCCAGCAGGGCAGGGGGCGCGGGATTTTCTGAGCAGTTCTTC.

This sequence joins TRBV19 and TRBJ2-7, with 8 bases matching TRBD1. CDR1 and CDR2 (germline): LNHDA, SQIVND (reference sequence). The CDR3 runs to 14 residues. V was pared by 4 bases and J by 1 base, with 3 bases of the junction left unmatched. This CDR3 reads CASSRTGISYEQYF. CDR3 DNA: TGTGCCAGTAGTAGGACAGGGATTTCCTACGAGCAGTACTTC.

This clone was observed a single time. The rearrangement uses TRBV19 and TRBJ1-2; possibly TRBD1 for D (6 bases). This CDR3 contains 13 residues. Germline values: CDR1 LNHDA, CDR2 SQIVND (reference sequence). Deletions cut 6 bases from V and 6 bases from J, with 14 bases between. The CDR3 DNA sequence: TGTGCCAGTAGCCCAGACAGGAGGGATGGCTACACCTTC. This sequence encodes CASSPDRRDGYTF.

This clone was counted only a few times. Different DNA sequences within this sample yield the same CDR3. The rearrangement links TRBV5-1 to TRBJ2-4; the match to TRBD1 covers 11 bases. There are 14 residues in the CDR3. With V trimmed by 4 bases and J by 6 bases, 3 bases remained unmatched. The V gene's germline CDR1 is SGHRS and CDR2 YFSETQ. This CDR3 is CASSPGTGGNIQYF. CDR3 sequence (DNA): TGCGCCAGCAGCCCCGGGACAGGGGGAAACATTCAGTACTTC.

This rearrangement joins TRBV28 to TRBJ1-1, with 8 bases identical to TRBD1. J was trimmed by 4 bases and V by 7 bases; bases with no gene match: 8. The CDR3 is 14 amino acids. Germline loops: CDR1 MDHEN, CDR2 SYDVKM. For the CDR3, the DNA is TGTGCCAGCAAGAGGCAGGGGGCGCCCACTGAAGCTTTCTTT. Its translation is CASKRQGAPTEAFF.

The count of this clone is one. The chain couples TRBV11-2 to TRBJ1-2, with a weak D call TRBD1 (5 bases). CDR3 length equals 15 residues. Trimming pared 5 bases from V and 7 bases from J, leaving 20 bases between. Germline CDR1 SGHAT, CDR2 FQNNGV. The CDR3 spells CASSPIKRQKGGYTF. In DNA form, the CDR3 reads TGTGCCAGCAGCCCAATTAAGAGACAGAAGGGTGGCTACACCTTC.

The chain combines TRBV7-7 with TRBJ2-2, with D perhaps TRBD1 (6 bases). Looked up from germline, CDR1 is SSHAT and CDR2 is FNYEAQ (reference sequence). This CDR3 is 15 amino acids long. The V end lost 7 bases, the J end lost 1 base, and 13 bases lay between the germline ends. CDR3 amino acids: CASTDTRGNTGELFF. CDR3 DNA: TGTGCCAGCACCGATACCAGGGGGAACACCGGGGAGCTGTTTTTT.

This sequence joins TRBV20-1 and TRBJ2-2, with D possibly TRBD1 on 5 matching bases. Looked up from germline, CDR1 is DFQATT and CDR2 is SNEGSKA (reference sequence). CDR3 length equals 11 residues. Trimming stripped 8 bases from V and 6 bases from J, with 10 bases between. The CDR3 is CSLGAPGELFF. DNA of the CDR3: TGCAGTCTAGGGGCGCCCGGGGAGCTGTTTTTT.